This T cell receptor (beta chain) stems from a study of identical twins. TCRdb re-analysed the 5' RACE reads in MiXCR, keeping a single row per CDR3 protein. The sample includes hundreds of thousands of distinct CDR3 sequences, roughly 20% of them seen just once. Donors were all healthy Caucasians. These data also formed part of another study, on T cells expressing NK-cell markers.

The sequencing sample was made of PBMCs. This TCR derives from a young woman in good health.

As DNA, the CDR3 is TGTGCCAGCAGCCCCCCCGCAAGGGCGAACTATGGCTACACCTTC. As protein: CASSPPARANYGYTF. The rearrangement joins TRBV7-2 to TRBJ1-2; D gene uncertain. V was clipped by 5 bases and J by 2 bases, with 15 bases between them. From germline, CDR1 is SGHTA and CDR2 FQGNSA. This CDR3 is built from 15 residues.